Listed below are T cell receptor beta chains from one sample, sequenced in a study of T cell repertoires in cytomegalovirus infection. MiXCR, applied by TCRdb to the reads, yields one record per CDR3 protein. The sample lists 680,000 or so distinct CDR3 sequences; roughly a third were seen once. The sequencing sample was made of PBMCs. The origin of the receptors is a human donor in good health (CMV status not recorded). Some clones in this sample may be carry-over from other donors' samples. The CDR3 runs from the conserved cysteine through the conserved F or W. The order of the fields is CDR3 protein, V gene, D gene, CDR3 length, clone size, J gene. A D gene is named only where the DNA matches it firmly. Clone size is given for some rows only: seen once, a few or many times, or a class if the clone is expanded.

CDR3: CASSLAGAVDTEAFF; V: TRBV28; D: .; length: 15; size: .; J: TRBJ1-1
CDR3: CASSLSLGAGELFF; V: TRBV7-7; D: .; length: 14; size: .; J: TRBJ2-2
CDR3: CASGLAESYEQYF; V: TRBV6-8; D: TRBD2; length: 13; size: few; J: TRBJ2-7
CDR3: CAIRGQENTEAFF; V: TRBV10-3; D: TRBD1; length: 13; size: few; J: TRBJ1-1
CDR3: CASSSGFREQYF; V: TRBV25-1; D: .; length: 12; size: .; J: TRBJ2-7
CDR3: CASSIGLLSYNEQFF; V: TRBV5-1; D: .; length: 15; size: few; J: TRBJ2-1
CDR3: CASRPAGNRGTGELFF; V: TRBV2; D: .; length: 16; size: .; J: TRBJ2-2
CDR3: CASSGRDFIADEQFF; V: TRBV25-1; D: .; length: 15; size: .; J: TRBJ2-1
CDR3: CASSYSNGPYEQYF; V: TRBV6-6; D: .; length: 14; size: .; J: TRBJ2-7
CDR3: CASSPVPGQGWATEAFF; V: TRBV3-1; D: TRBD1; length: 17; size: .; J: TRBJ1-1
CDR3: CASNSGGNTGELFF; V: TRBV7-3; D: TRBD2; length: 14; size: .; J: TRBJ2-2
CDR3: CASSLVRGGGVDEQYF; V: TRBV28; D: .; length: 16; size: few; J: TRBJ2-7
CDR3: CASSFNWKAGELFF; V: TRBV28; D: .; length: 14; size: few; J: TRBJ2-2
CDR3: CASSLVGPGAPYEQYF; V: TRBV5-1; D: .; length: 16; size: .; J: TRBJ2-7
CDR3: CSASSGLGETQYF; V: TRBV20-1; D: .; length: 13; size: few; J: TRBJ2-5
CDR3: CASSLSRPPNGYTF; V: TRBV7-9; D: .; length: 14; size: .; J: TRBJ1-2
CDR3: CASTLTTASGQGVTGELFF; V: TRBV6-2/TRBV6-3; D: TRBD1; length: 19; size: .; J: TRBJ2-2
CDR3: CASSLGTKKNQPQHF; V: TRBV7-6; D: .; length: 15; size: many; J: TRBJ1-5
CDR3: CASRGKNIQYF; V: TRBV28; D: .; length: 11; size: .; J: TRBJ2-4
CDR3: CASSLGRSSGEQYF; V: TRBV28; D: .; length: 14; size: few; J: TRBJ2-7
CDR3: CASSSGPTTPDTQYF; V: TRBV2; D: .; length: 15; size: .; J: TRBJ2-3
CDR3: CASSRSRVSGELFF; V: TRBV14; D: .; length: 14; size: once; J: TRBJ2-2
CDR3: CASTKLSRSLNEQFF; V: TRBV6-2/TRBV6-3; D: .; length: 15; size: .; J: TRBJ2-1
CDR3: CASSRQGPEQYF; V: TRBV7-2; D: TRBD1; length: 12; size: few; J: TRBJ2-7
CDR3: CSPRDSVDTQYF; V: TRBV20-1; D: .; length: 12; size: .; J: TRBJ2-3
CDR3: CASSWIAGGHYEQFF; V: TRBV7-8; D: TRBD2; length: 15; size: many; J: TRBJ2-1
CDR3: CSASRLGNNEQFF; V: TRBV20-1; D: .; length: 13; size: few; J: TRBJ2-1
CDR3: CASSVGLADYNEQFF; V: TRBV7-2; D: TRBD2; length: 15; size: many; J: TRBJ2-1
CDR3: CASSFPLDRVGTIYF; V: TRBV7-8; D: TRBD1; length: 15; size: .; J: TRBJ1-3
CDR3: CASSLAIGDGYTF; V: TRBV5-1; D: .; length: 13; size: .; J: TRBJ1-2
CDR3: CASRGTGTSYEQYF; V: TRBV5-6; D: .; length: 14; size: .; J: TRBJ2-7
CDR3: CASSITGTGGSSGYTF; V: TRBV19; D: TRBD1; length: 16; size: .; J: TRBJ1-2
CDR3: CASSLDTNNEQFF; V: TRBV5-6; D: .; length: 13; size: .; J: TRBJ2-1
CDR3: CASRSLGQGKGEQYF; V: TRBV27; D: TRBD1; length: 15; size: .; J: TRBJ2-7
CDR3: CASSLRGDYIQYF; V: TRBV28; D: TRBD2; length: 13; size: few; J: TRBJ2-4
CDR3: CASRPPGPRAQTF; V: TRBV7-2; D: .; length: 13; size: .; J: TRBJ2-7
CDR3: CASSPQATVNEQFF; V: TRBV7-3; D: .; length: 14; size: .; J: TRBJ2-1
CDR3: CASSLRGVDTDTQYF; V: TRBV5-1; D: .; length: 15; size: few; J: TRBJ2-3
CDR3: CASSGGGLVIGNTIYF; V: TRBV5-6; D: .; length: 16; size: .; J: TRBJ1-3
CDR3: CASSYSWGSGNTIYF; V: TRBV6-5; D: .; length: 15; size: few; J: TRBJ1-3
CDR3: CASRTIHRSNYEQYF; V: TRBV6-5; D: .; length: 15; size: few; J: TRBJ2-7
CDR3: CSARDTGTGLLANYGYTF; V: TRBV20-1; D: .; length: 18; size: few; J: TRBJ1-2
CDR3: CASSLSAQETQYF; V: TRBV5-6; D: .; length: 13; size: .; J: TRBJ2-5
CDR3: CASSYDSHRDTEAFF; V: TRBV6-6; D: .; length: 15; size: many; J: TRBJ1-1
CDR3: CSTTRGQGPDQPQHF; V: TRBV20-1; D: TRBD1; length: 15; size: many; J: TRBJ1-5
CDR3: CSVGHNEQFF; V: TRBV29-1; D: .; length: 10; size: .; J: TRBJ2-1
CDR3: CASSPGQARNYGYTF; V: TRBV27; D: TRBD1; length: 15; size: few; J: TRBJ1-2
CDR3: CASSSTDWNTEAFF; V: TRBV12-3/TRBV12-4; D: .; length: 14; size: few; J: TRBJ1-1
CDR3: CASSPPELGRYEQYF; V: TRBV18; D: .; length: 15; size: .; J: TRBJ2-7
CDR3: CRPGTSGTNEQFF; V: TRBV20-1; D: TRBD2; length: 13; size: .; J: TRBJ2-1
CDR3: CATSIVAGRGNEQFF; V: TRBV19; D: .; length: 15; size: few; J: TRBJ2-1
CDR3: CASSQGPSRGGYGYTF; V: TRBV4-1; D: .; length: 16; size: .; J: TRBJ1-2
CDR3: CAIRESLGQPQHF; V: TRBV10-3; D: .; length: 13; size: few; J: TRBJ1-5
CDR3: CASTGQVRETQYF; V: TRBV12-3/TRBV12-4; D: TRBD1; length: 13; size: .; J: TRBJ2-5